Listed below are T cell receptor beta chains from one sample, sequenced in a study of T cell responses to AZD1222 COVID-19 vaccine. The method was immunoSEQ multiplex PCR; TCRdb's version includes in-frame clones alone and lacks a portion of them. Among about 170,000 clones listed, roughly 89% were seen once. The sequencing here drew on peripheral blood, taken 28 days after the second AZD1222 dose. The source is an adult who received the AZD1222 COVID-19 vaccine. The conserved cysteine and the conserved F or W are not part of the CDR3 here. Expanded clones are given a class, and other clones once, few, many or no size at all.

v_call: TRBV4-3; j_call: TRBJ2-5; clone_size: once; cdr3_aa: ASSQEILAPGETQY
v_call: TRBV15; j_call: TRBJ2-7; clone_size: NA; cdr3_aa: ATSRGSRGLEQY
v_call: TRBV18; j_call: TRBJ2-4; clone_size: NA; cdr3_aa: ASSPRQGEKAKNIQY
v_call: TRBV7-6; j_call: TRBJ1-1; clone_size: NA; cdr3_aa: ASSHGRDSQHTEAF
v_call: TRBV11-2; j_call: TRBJ1-2; clone_size: NA; cdr3_aa: ASSLSQSSNYGYT
v_call: TRBV25-1; j_call: TRBJ1-1; clone_size: NA; cdr3_aa: ASPDRPEAF
v_call: TRBV27; j_call: TRBJ2-5; clone_size: NA; cdr3_aa: ASSFTGESRETQY
v_call: TRBV11-2; j_call: TRBJ2-7; clone_size: once; cdr3_aa: ASSLGDPYEQY
v_call: TRBV7-2; j_call: TRBJ1-3; clone_size: NA; cdr3_aa: ASSSMLSAGNTIY
v_call: TRBV4-2; j_call: TRBJ1-1; clone_size: NA; cdr3_aa: ASSQGNTEAF
v_call: TRBV9; j_call: TRBJ1-1; clone_size: NA; cdr3_aa: ASSVGGPAGYTEAF
v_call: TRBV6-5; j_call: TRBJ2-1; clone_size: NA; cdr3_aa: ASSSAAGNSYNEQF
v_call: TRBV14; j_call: TRBJ2-2; clone_size: NA; cdr3_aa: ASSQVSVTTGTPTGELF
v_call: TRBV3-1/TRBV3-2; j_call: TRBJ2-5; clone_size: NA; cdr3_aa: ASSPTSQETQY
v_call: TRBV7-2; j_call: TRBJ2-7; clone_size: NA; cdr3_aa: ASSLGTSSYEQY
v_call: TRBV6-5; j_call: TRBJ2-7; clone_size: NA; cdr3_aa: ASSYAGIRHEQY
v_call: TRBV5-1; j_call: TRBJ1-5; clone_size: NA; cdr3_aa: ASSLGPATRGYQPQH
v_call: TRBV6-5; j_call: TRBJ1-2; clone_size: NA; cdr3_aa: ASSYRPGGNYGYT
v_call: TRBV7-2; j_call: TRBJ2-5; clone_size: NA; cdr3_aa: ASSSLAGGRETQY
v_call: TRBV6-6; j_call: TRBJ2-1; clone_size: NA; cdr3_aa: ASSSTSGRYNEQF
v_call: TRBV4-1; j_call: TRBJ1-4; clone_size: NA; cdr3_aa: ASSQGSWRQGNEKLF
v_call: TRBV27; j_call: TRBJ1-5; clone_size: NA; cdr3_aa: ASSRDRGAQPQH
v_call: TRBV5-4; j_call: TRBJ2-2; clone_size: NA; cdr3_aa: ASSYGQELF
v_call: TRBV4-1; j_call: TRBJ1-5; clone_size: once; cdr3_aa: ASSQDPTTSHGQPQH
v_call: TRBV7-8; j_call: TRBJ1-2; clone_size: NA; cdr3_aa: ASSLRDRGFIYGYT
v_call: TRBV15; j_call: TRBJ2-1; clone_size: NA; cdr3_aa: ATSRTGLSYNEQF
v_call: TRBV19; j_call: TRBJ2-7; clone_size: NA; cdr3_aa: ASSIGGENPYEQY
v_call: TRBV7-6; j_call: TRBJ2-6; clone_size: NA; cdr3_aa: ASSLGMGLADSGANVLT
v_call: TRBV7-9; j_call: TRBJ1-5; clone_size: NA; cdr3_aa: ASSREGVPHQPQH
v_call: TRBV6-5; j_call: TRBJ1-3; clone_size: few; cdr3_aa: ATIGKTGNTIY
v_call: TRBV3-1/TRBV3-2; j_call: TRBJ2-1; clone_size: NA; cdr3_aa: ASSQAQRGIYNEQF
v_call: TRBV10-1; j_call: TRBJ2-1; clone_size: NA; cdr3_aa: ASSEFSGYNEQF
v_call: TRBV4-2; j_call: TRBJ2-7; clone_size: once; cdr3_aa: ASSQEGLGSYEQY
v_call: TRBV7-9; j_call: TRBJ2-7; clone_size: NA; cdr3_aa: ASSLPEGEQY
v_call: TRBV7-6; j_call: TRBJ2-5; clone_size: NA; cdr3_aa: ASSLPRGQAGRETQY
v_call: TRBV4-1; j_call: TRBJ1-1; clone_size: NA; cdr3_aa: ASSHGAQAF
v_call: TRBV21-1; j_call: TRBJ1-5; clone_size: NA; cdr3_aa: ASIKTGLEINQPQH
v_call: TRBV27; j_call: TRBJ1-4; clone_size: NA; cdr3_aa: ASSWAATNEKLF
v_call: TRBV6-1; j_call: TRBJ1-6; clone_size: NA; cdr3_aa: ASSGDRPHYNSPLH
v_call: TRBV10-3; j_call: TRBJ1-1; clone_size: NA; cdr3_aa: AISGTGYDTEAF
v_call: TRBV12-3/TRBV12-4; j_call: TRBJ1-6; clone_size: NA; cdr3_aa: ASSFPPGPLH
v_call: TRBV18; j_call: TRBJ2-1; clone_size: once; cdr3_aa: ASSQGTGVGEQF
v_call: TRBV7-7; j_call: TRBJ1-6; clone_size: NA; cdr3_aa: ASSFGGRIDSPLH
v_call: TRBV12-3/TRBV12-4; j_call: TRBJ2-7; clone_size: NA; cdr3_aa: ASSFNTYEQY